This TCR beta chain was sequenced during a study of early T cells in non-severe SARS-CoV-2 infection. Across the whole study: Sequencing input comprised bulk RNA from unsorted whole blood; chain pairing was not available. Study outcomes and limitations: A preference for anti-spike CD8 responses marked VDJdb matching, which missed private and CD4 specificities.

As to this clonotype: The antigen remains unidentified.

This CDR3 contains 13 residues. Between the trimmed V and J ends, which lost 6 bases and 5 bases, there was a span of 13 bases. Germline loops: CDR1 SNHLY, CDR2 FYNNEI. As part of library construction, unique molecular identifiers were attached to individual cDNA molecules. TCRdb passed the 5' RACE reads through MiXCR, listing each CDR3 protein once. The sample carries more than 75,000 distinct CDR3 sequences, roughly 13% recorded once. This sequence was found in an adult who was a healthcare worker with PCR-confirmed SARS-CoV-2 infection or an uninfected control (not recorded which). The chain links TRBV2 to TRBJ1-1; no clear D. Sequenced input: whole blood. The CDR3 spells CASRVERDTEAFF. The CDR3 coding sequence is TGTGCCAGCAGGGTTGAACGTGATACTGAAGCTTTCTTT.